Each of the 21 T cell receptor beta chains below was sequenced from the same sample in a study of vaccination and CD4 T cells after COVID-19. Noted treatment: roughly 11-day PBMC culture with coronavirus spike peptide pools or control peptides (ViraFEST assay). Cultured CD4+ T cells had their DNA profiled by the Oncomine TCR Beta short-read assay. TCRdb analysed the PCR reads with MiXCR anew, one entry per CDR3 protein. The data contain about 8,600 distinct CDR3 sequences, approximately 61% of them seen just once; the ten biggest clones take up approximately 17%. Their recognized antigens are unknown. Sequencing was performed on cultured CD4+ T cells from blood, taken after SARS-CoV-2 vaccination. These receptors all come from a human donor with COVID-19.

This chain joins TRBV6-1 and TRBJ2-3, with TRBD2 matching 8 bases. CDR3 size: 15 residues. Looked up from germline, CDR1 is MNHNS and CDR2 is SASEGT. V lost 5 bases, J lost 0 bases, and 4 bases stayed unmatched. In DNA, the CDR3 is TGTGCCAGCAGTCCCGCGGGGGGAAGCACAGATACGCAGTATTTT. It encodes CASSPAGGSTDTQYF.

The CDR3 spells CATSREIGGSGQPQHF. The DNA of the CDR3 is TGTGCCACCAGCAGGGAAATTGGGGGGTCAGGTCAGCCCCAGCATTTT. J is TRBJ1-5 and V is TRBV15; D is perhaps TRBD1 (5 bases). The V gene lost 3 bases and the J gene lost 6 bases, with 18 bases spanning the gap. The CDR3 totals 16 residues. From germline, CDR1 is LNHNV and CDR2 YYDKDF (reference sequence).

This clonotype showed up just once. The V and J genes are TRBV29-1 and TRBJ2-1; 8 nucleotides line up with TRBD1. V gave up 0 bases and J gave up 1 base; unmatched junction bases: 2. Per germline, CDR1 SQVTM and CDR2 ANQGSEA. The CDR3 loop spans 15 amino acids. The CDR3 is CSVEDQGASYNEQFF. In DNA form, the CDR3 reads TGCAGCGTTGAAGATCAGGGGGCGTCCTACAATGAGCAGTTCTTC.

The chain carries TRBV12-3 or TRBV12-4 and TRBJ1-2; D perhaps matches TRBD1 (6 bases). This CDR3 contains 12 residues. Trimming pared 8 bases from V and 1 base from J, leaving 8 bases between. Written as DNA, the CDR3 is TGTGCCAGCCAGGGGATTAACTATGGCTACACCTTC. It is translated as CASQGINYGYTF.

Here the CDR3 reads CASSIAGTGGYGYTF. The CDR3 DNA sequence: TGTGCCAGTAGTATAGCCGGAACAGGGGGCTATGGCTACACCTTC. The J gene is TRBJ1-2, the V gene TRBV19; 8 positions match TRBD1. The germline V gene encodes CDR1 LNHDA and CDR2 SQIVND (reference sequence). This CDR3 is 15 amino acids long. Trimming cost V 1 base and J 4 bases; bases outside gene matches: 5.

The gene calls are TRBV29-1 and TRBJ1-1; D remains ambiguous. Germline CDR1 reads SQVTM; CDR2 reads ANQGSEA. The CDR3 spans 11 residues. The V gene lost 3 bases and the J gene lost 6 bases, with 8 bases spanning the gap. The CDR3 DNA reads as TGCAGCGTTGACGGCCCCGCTGAAGCTTTCTTT. Translated: CSVDGPAEAFF.

Remarks on this clonotype: One end of the junction is discordant with germline, which a read error may explain. The rearrangement joins TRBV7-7 to TRBJ2-2; weak D call: TRBD1 (5 bases). Germline CDR1 SSHAT, CDR2 FNYEAQ (reference sequence). The CDR3 totals 14 residues. CDR3 in DNA: TGTGCTAGCAGCTTAAGACAGAATACCGGGGAGCTGTTTTTT. This encodes CASSLRQNTGELFF.

This sequence joins TRBV11-3 and TRBJ1-2; 7 nucleotides match TRBD1. Looked up from germline, CDR1 is SGHNT and CDR2 is YENEEA. After removal of 1 base from V and 1 base from J, the junction contained 3 bases not matched to a gene. The CDR3 has 15 residues. DNA for the CDR3: TGTGCCAGCAGCTTAGCCGGGGACAGTAACTATGGCTACACCTTC. Its translation: CASSLAGDSNYGYTF.

This sequence joins TRBV20-1 and TRBJ2-5, with D possibly TRBD2 on 6 matching bases. There are 15 residues in the CDR3. Per germline, CDR1 DFQATT and CDR2 SNEGSKA (reference sequence). V was pared by 4 bases and J by 4 bases, with 19 bases between. The CDR3 reads CSANPPGLWLETQYF. The CDR3 nucleotides are TGCAGTGCTAACCCCCCGGGACTGTGGTTAGAGACCCAGTACTTC.

By share, this clonotype ranks as medium-sized. V is TRBV6-2 or TRBV6-3 and J is TRBJ2-3; perhaps TRBD2 as D (6 bases). Germline V CDR1 and CDR2: MNHEY, SVGEGT. V lost 0 bases to trimming and J lost 4 bases, with 11 bases between them. The CDR3 has 15 amino acids. The CDR3 is CASSYSAGLSDTQYF. As DNA, the CDR3 is TGTGCCAGCAGTTACTCGGCGGGGCTCTCAGATACGCAGTATTTT.

This clonotype has just one count. The chain recombines TRBV7-2 with TRBJ2-5; possible D gene TRBD2, 6 bases. The CDR3 has 16 amino acids. CDR1 is SGHTA, CDR2 FQGNSA, per germline. Trimming cost V 5 bases and J 5 bases, with 21 bases left between them. CDR3 in DNA: TGTGCCAGCAGCCCCGAGACTAGGGCGGGTTTGGAGACCCAGTACTTC. Translating it yields CASSPETRAGLETQYF.

The chain employs TRBV6-1 and TRBJ1-1; D is possibly TRBD1 (5 bases). The CDR3 totals 16 residues. Trimming took off 6 bases at V and 1 base at J, with 18 bases between the two ends. Germline V gives CDR1 MNHNS, CDR2 SASEGT. In DNA, the CDR3 is TGTGCCAGCAGCTCCCGGTCTACAGGTGGGAACACTGAAGCTTTCTTT. It specifies CASSSRSTGGNTEAFF.

As DNA, the CDR3 is TGTGCCAGCAGTTTAGTGGGAATTAGCAATCAGCCCCAGCATTTT. Translating it yields CASSLVGISNQPQHF. The J gene is TRBJ1-5, the V gene TRBV27, with D unclear. Trimming cost V 2 bases and J 0 bases, with 8 bases left between them. This CDR3 has 15 residues. In germline, CDR1 is MNHEY, CDR2 SMNVEV (reference sequence).

The rearrangement links TRBV20-1 to TRBJ2-3, with 10 bases matching TRBD2. Per germline, CDR1 DFQATT and CDR2 SNEGSKA (reference sequence). The CDR3 runs 15 residues. With V trimmed by 1 base and J by 4 bases, 5 bases remained unmatched. CDR3 region: CSARVAGGSADTQYF. The DNA for the CDR3 is TGCAGTGCTAGAGTAGCGGGGGGATCGGCAGATACGCAGTATTTT.

In its sample, this clonotype was seen a few times. This rearrangement joins TRBV20-1 to TRBJ2-5, with 11 bases identical to TRBD2. The length of the CDR3 is 14 residues. V was clipped by 5 bases and J by 5 bases; unmatched bases: 7. Germline-derived CDR1 and CDR2 are DFQATT and SNEGSKA (reference sequence). CDR3 in DNA: TGCAGTGCTGGTAGCGGGGGGGCCGCGGAGACCCAGTACTTC. Protein: CSAGSGGAAETQYF.

The CDR3 region is CSARDDRNSPLHF. Written as DNA, the CDR3 is TGCAGTGCTAGAGATGACAGAAATTCACCCCTCCACTTT. The chain uses TRBV20-1 and TRBJ1-6; tentative D call: TRBD1 (5 bases). CDR1 and CDR2 (germline): DFQATT, SNEGSKA (reference sequence). V was clipped by 0 bases and J by 7 bases, with 7 bases between them. The CDR3 spans 13 residues.

This clonotype counts as large. The V call is TRBV6-1, the J call TRBJ1-6; D not resolved. V lost 6 bases and J lost 9, with 21 bases in between. The CDR3 is made up of 16 amino acids. Looked up from germline, CDR1 is MNHNS and CDR2 is SASEGT. The CDR3 DNA reads TGTGCCAGCAGCCGCGAGGGTGGAAGAGGAATTTCACCCCTCCACTTT. Translation: CASSREGGRGISPLHF.

This clonotype was seen more than once but under ten times. The chain joins TRBV6-5 to TRBJ1-1; D is undetermined. V was clipped by 2 bases and J by 1 base, with 8 bases between them. Germline V CDR1 and CDR2: MNHEY, SVGAGI. The CDR3 is 14 amino acids. The DNA of the CDR3 is TGTGCCAGCAGTTACGGGTCGGAGAACACTGAAGCTTTCTTT. Encoded protein: CASSYGSENTEAFF.

This chain links TRBV7-6 with TRBJ2-6; D remains ambiguous. CDR3 length: 19 amino acids. Germline V gene data show CDR1 as SGHVS and CDR2 as FNYEAQ. V was trimmed by 2 bases and J by 1 base, leaving 18 bases between them. The CDR3 reads CASSLTIPTLGSGANVLTF. The CDR3 DNA reads TGTGCCAGCAGCTTAACCATTCCGACATTAGGGTCTGGGGCCAACGTCCTGACTTTC.

The rearrangement joins TRBV11-3 to TRBJ2-5, with 11 nucleotides matching TRBD2. After removal of 7 bases from V and 3 bases from J, the junction contained 4 bases not matched to a gene. This CDR3 spans 14 amino acids. Germline CDR1 SGHNT, CDR2 YENEEA. For the CDR3, the DNA is TGTGCCAGCACCCAGGGACTAGCGGAAGAGACCCAGTACTTC. This translates into CASTQGLAEETQYF.

This chain links TRBV9 with TRBJ2-1, with 7 bases fitting TRBD1. Unmatched junction bases numbered 13, after V lost 3 bases and J lost 10 bases. The CDR3 is 15 amino acids. Germline lookup yields CDR1 SGDLS and CDR2 YYNGEE. CDR3 bases: TGTGCCAGCAGCGCCCGGGACAGCCTAACCAGCGAGCAGTTCTTC. Encoded protein: CASSARDSLTSEQFF.